Here is one TCR beta chain with its context. This entry is derived from a study of blood T cell repertoires in COVID-19. Overall study: PBMCs, B-cell-depleted T cells, or T cells provided the cDNA or gDNA that made up the material.

Generated by immunoSEQ multiplex PCR, the TCRdb table keeps only in-frame clones and is missing some. The sample records tens of thousands of clones, 65% to 90% being singletons. This CDR3 is built from 13 residues. Germline V gene data show CDR1 as MDHEN and CDR2 as SYDVKM. With 6 bases clipped from V and 7 bases from J, the junction kept 7 bases outside the gene matches. The TCR comes from a man between 70 and 80 years old with acute or convalescent COVID-19. The rearrangement joins TRBV28 to TRBJ1-2; TRBD1 matches 8 bases. The sample was peripheral blood. The CDR3, as DNA: TGTGCCAGCAGGATTACAGGGGGATCTGGCTACACCTTC. Its translation: CASRITGGSGYTF.